This T cell receptor (beta chain) appears in the sequencing data of a study of cytomegalovirus exposure and HLA in healthy donors. With regard to this clone: Antigen unknown.

Unmatched junction bases numbered 9, after V lost 7 bases and J lost 6 bases. Germline loops: CDR1 SGHVS, CDR2 FQNEAQ. CDR3 length equals 14 residues. Use of 60 Vbeta and 13 Jbeta primers characterized the PCR. Measured with immunoSEQ multiplex PCR; TCRdb has only the in-frame clones, and not every one. The data contain 150,000 or so clones, 65% to 80% of them singletons. Study-wide results and caveats: Compared with the roughly 700-donor mean, an Asian-associated ancestry cluster reportedly had fewer N-insertions, according to a later analysis. Certain sequence variants were highly shared and formed a cluster, and this cluster was likely a sequencing artifact.

The sequencing sample was made of PBMCs. The receptor was derived from a woman aged 25 to 39 in good health and CMV-seronegative. This chain links TRBV7-8 with TRBJ2-7; the match to TRBD2 covers 10 bases. CDR3 coding DNA: TGTGCCAGCAATTCGGGACTAGCGACGGGCGAGCAGTACTTC. This encodes CASNSGLATGEQYF.